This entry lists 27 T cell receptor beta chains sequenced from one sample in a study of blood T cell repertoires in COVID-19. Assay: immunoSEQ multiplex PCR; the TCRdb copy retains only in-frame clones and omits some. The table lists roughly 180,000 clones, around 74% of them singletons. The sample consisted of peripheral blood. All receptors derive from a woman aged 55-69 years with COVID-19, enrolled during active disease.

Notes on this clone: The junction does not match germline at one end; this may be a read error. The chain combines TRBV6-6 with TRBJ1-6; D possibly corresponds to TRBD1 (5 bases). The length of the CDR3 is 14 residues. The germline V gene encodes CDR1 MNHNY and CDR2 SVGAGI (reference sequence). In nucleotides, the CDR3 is TGTGCCAGCAGGGCGGGGCAGGGCGGCTCACCCTTCCACTTT. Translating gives CASRAGQGGSPFHF.

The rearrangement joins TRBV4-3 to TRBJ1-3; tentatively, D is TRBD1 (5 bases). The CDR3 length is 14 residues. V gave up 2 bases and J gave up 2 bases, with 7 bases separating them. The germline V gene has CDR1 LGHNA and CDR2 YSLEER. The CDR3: CASSQQTAGNTIYF. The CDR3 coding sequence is TGCGCCAGCAGCCAACAGACAGCTGGAAACACCATATATTTT.

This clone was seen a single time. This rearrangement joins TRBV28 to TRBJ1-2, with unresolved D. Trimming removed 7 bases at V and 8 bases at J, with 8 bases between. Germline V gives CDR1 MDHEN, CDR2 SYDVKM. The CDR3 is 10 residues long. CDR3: CASNGGGYTF. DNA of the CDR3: TGTGCCAGCAATGGTGGCGGCTACACCTTC.

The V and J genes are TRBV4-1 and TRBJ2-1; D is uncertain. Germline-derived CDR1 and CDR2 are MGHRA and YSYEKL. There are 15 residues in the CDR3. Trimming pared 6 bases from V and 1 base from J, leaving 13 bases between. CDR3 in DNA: TGCGCCAGCAGGCCTTCGGAGAGATCCTACAATGAGCAGTTCTTC. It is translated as CASRPSERSYNEQFF.

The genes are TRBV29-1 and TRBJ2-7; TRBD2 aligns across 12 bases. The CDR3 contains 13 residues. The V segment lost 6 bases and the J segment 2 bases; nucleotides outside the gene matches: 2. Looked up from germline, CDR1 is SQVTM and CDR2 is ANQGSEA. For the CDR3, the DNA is TGCAGCGTCGGACTAGCGGGGACCTACGAGCAGTACTTC. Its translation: CSVGLAGTYEQYF.

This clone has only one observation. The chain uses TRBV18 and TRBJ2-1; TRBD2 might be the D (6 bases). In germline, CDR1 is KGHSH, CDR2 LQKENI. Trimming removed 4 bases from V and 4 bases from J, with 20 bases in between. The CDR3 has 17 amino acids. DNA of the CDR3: TGTGCCAGCTCACGAGTCTTTTCGGGACTCTCTTACAATGAGCAGTTCTTC. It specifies CASSRVFSGLSYNEQFF.

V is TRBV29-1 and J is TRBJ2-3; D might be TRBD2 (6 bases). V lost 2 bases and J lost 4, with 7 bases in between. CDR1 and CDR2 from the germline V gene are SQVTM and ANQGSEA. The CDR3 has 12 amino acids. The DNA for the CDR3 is TGCAGCGTTGAACTAGCGTCAGATACGCAGTATTTT. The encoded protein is CSVELASDTQYF.

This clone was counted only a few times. The chain's CDR3 is CASSVRFEVNEQFF. In nucleotides, the CDR3 is TGTGCCAGCAGCGTACGGTTCGAGGTAAATGAGCAGTTCTTC. The chain couples TRBV9 to TRBJ2-1; D remains unclear. The CDR3 has 14 amino acids. Germline V lookup: CDR1 SGDLS, CDR2 YYNGEE. Trimming stripped 1 base from V and 7 bases from J, with 12 bases between.

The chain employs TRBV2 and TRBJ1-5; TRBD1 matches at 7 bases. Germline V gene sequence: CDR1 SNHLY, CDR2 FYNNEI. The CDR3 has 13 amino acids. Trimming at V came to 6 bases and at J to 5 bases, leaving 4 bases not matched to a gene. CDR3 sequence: CASRGDRDQPQHF. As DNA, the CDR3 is TGTGCCAGCAGGGGAGACAGGGATCAGCCCCAGCATTTT.

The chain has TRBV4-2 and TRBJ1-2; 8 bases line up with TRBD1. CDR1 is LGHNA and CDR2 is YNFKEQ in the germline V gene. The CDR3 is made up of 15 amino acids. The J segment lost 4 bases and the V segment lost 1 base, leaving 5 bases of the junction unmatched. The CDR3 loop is CASSQVGQGSYGYTF. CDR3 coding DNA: TGTGCCAGCAGCCAAGTCGGACAGGGATCCTATGGCTACACCTTC.

The CDR3 nucleotides read TGTGCCAGCAGCGTAGAAGGGACAGGGTCCACCGGGGAGCTGTTTTTT. This encodes CASSVEGTGSTGELFF. This chain joins TRBV9 and TRBJ2-2; 9 nucleotides align to TRBD1. The CDR3 loop spans 16 amino acids. Germline V gives CDR1 SGDLS, CDR2 YYNGEE. The trim removed 0 bases at V and 4 bases at J, leaving 4 bases unmatched. Filled out from reference TRBV9 and TRBJ2-2, the complete variable domain reads DSGVTQTPKHLITATGQRVTLRCSPRSGDLSVYWYQQSLDQGLQFLIQYYNGEERAKGNILERFSAQQFPDLHSELNLSSLELGDSALYFCASSVEGTGSTGELFFGEGSRLTVL.

CDR3 DNA: TGTGCCAGCAGCCTCTTAGGCGGGTATACGCAGTATTTT. Its translation: CASSLLGGYTQYF. The rearrangement uses TRBV5-5 and TRBJ2-3; D is possibly TRBD2 (5 bases). The germline gives CDR1 SGHKS, CDR2 YYEKEE (reference sequence). The CDR3 spans 13 residues. V lost 4 bases, J lost 7 bases, and 13 bases lay in between.

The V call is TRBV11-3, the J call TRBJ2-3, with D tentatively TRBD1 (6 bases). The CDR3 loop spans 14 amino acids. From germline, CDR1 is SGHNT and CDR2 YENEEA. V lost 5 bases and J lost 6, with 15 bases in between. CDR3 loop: CASSQGSPQDTQYF. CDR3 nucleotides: TGTGCCAGCAGCCAGGGGTCCCCCCAGGATACGCAGTATTTT.

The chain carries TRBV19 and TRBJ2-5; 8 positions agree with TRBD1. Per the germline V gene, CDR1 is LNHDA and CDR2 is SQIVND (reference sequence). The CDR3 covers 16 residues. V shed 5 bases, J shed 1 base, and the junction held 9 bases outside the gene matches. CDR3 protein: CASSQAGTGVQETQYF. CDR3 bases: TGTGCCAGTAGTCAAGCCGGGACAGGTGTCCAAGAGACCCAGTACTTC.

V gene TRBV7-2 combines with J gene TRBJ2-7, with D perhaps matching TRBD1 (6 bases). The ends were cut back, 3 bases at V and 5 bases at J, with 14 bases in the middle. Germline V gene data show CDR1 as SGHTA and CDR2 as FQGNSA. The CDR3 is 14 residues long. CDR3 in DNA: TGTGCCAGCAGCTTTGGCAGGGGTTCCAACGAGCAGTACTTC. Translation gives CASSFGRGSNEQYF. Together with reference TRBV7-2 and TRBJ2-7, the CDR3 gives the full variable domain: GAGVSQSPSNKVTEKGKDVELRCDPISGHTALYWYRQSLGQGLEFLIYFQGNSAPDKSGLPSDRFSAERTGGSVSTLTIQRTQQEDSAVYLCASSFGRGSNEQYFGPGTRLTVT.

The CDR3 region has the DNA TGTGCCAGCAGCCAAGGCCGGGGGGAGCAGTACTTC. The encoded protein is CASSQGRGEQYF. The rearrangement joins TRBV3-1 (or the pseudogene TRBV3-2) to TRBJ2-7; TRBD2 is a possible D gene (6 bases). The V end lost 1 base, the J end lost 7 bases, and 8 bases lay between the germline ends. Germline CDR1 LGHDT, CDR2 YNNKEL (reference sequence). The CDR3 totals 12 residues.

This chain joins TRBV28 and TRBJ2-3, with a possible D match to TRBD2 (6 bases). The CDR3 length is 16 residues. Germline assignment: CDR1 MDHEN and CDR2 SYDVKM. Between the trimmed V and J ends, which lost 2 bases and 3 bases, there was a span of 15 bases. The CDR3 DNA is TGTGCCAGCAGTTTAGGAAACGGGGGACCTACAGATACGCAGTATTTT. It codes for CASSLGNGGPTDTQYF.

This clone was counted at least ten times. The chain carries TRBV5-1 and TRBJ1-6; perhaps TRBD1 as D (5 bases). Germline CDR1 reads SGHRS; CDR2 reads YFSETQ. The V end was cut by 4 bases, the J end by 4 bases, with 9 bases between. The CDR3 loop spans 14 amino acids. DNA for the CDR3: TGCGCCAGCAGCCGGCGACAGTATAATTCACCCCTCCACTTT. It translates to CASSRRQYNSPLHF. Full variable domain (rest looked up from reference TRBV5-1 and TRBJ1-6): KAGVTQTPRYLIKTRGQQVTLSCSPISGHRSVSWYQQTPGQGLQFLFEYFSETQRNKGNFPGRFSGRQFSNSRSEMNVSTLELGDSALYLCASSRRQYNSPLHFGNGTRLTVT.

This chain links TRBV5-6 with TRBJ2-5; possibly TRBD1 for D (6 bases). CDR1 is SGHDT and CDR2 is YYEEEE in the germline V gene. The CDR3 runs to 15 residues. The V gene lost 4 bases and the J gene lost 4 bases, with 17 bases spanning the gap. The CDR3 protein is CASSRDNSPRETQYF. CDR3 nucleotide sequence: TGTGCCAGCAGCAGGGACAATAGCCCGAGAGAGACCCAGTACTTC.

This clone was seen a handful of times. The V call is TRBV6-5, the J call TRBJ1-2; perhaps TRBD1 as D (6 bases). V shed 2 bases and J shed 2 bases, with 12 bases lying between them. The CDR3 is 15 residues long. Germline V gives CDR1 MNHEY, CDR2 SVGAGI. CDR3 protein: CASSYARTENYGYTF. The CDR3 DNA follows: TGTGCCAGCAGTTACGCTAGGACAGAAAACTATGGCTACACCTTC.

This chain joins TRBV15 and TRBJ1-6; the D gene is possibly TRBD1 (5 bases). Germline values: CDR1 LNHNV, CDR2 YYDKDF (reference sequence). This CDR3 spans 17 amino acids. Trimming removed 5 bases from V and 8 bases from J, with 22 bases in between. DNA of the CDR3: TGTGCCACCAGCGCGCTCGGTCGTGCAGGGCGTTATTCACCCCTCCACTTT. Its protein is CATSALGRAGRYSPLHF.

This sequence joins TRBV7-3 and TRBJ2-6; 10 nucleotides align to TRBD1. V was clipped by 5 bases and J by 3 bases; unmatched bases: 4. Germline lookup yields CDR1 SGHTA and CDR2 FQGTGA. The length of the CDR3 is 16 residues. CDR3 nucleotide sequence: TGTGCCAGCAGCCGGACAGGGGGAAGTGGGGCCAACGTCCTGACTTTC. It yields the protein CASSRTGGSGANVLTF.

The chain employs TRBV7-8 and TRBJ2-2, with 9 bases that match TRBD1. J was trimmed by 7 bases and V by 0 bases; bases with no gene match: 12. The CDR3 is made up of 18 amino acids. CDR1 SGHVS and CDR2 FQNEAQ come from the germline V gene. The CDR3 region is CASSLAQRDRVGVGELFF. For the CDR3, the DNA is TGTGCCAGCAGCTTAGCCCAGAGGGACAGGGTAGGGGTCGGGGAGCTGTTTTTT. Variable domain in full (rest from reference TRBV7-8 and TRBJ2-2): GAGVSQSPRYKVAKRGQDVALRCDPISGHVSLFWYQQALGQGPEFLTYFQNEAQLDKSGLPSDRFFAERPEGSVSTLKIQRTQQEDSAVYLCASSLAQRDRVGVGELFFGEGSRLTVL.

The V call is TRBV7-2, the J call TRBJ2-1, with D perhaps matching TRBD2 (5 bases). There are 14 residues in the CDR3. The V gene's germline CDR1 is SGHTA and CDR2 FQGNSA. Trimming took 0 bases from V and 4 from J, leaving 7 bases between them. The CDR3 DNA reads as TGTGCCAGCAGCTTAGCACTAGGGTACAATGAGCAGTTCTTC. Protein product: CASSLALGYNEQFF.

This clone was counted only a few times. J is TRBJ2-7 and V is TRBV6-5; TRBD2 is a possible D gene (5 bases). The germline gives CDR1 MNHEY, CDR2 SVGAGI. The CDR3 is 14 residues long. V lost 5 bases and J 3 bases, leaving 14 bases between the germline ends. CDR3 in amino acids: CASSPDFTDYEQYF. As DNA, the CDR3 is TGTGCCAGCAGTCCGGACTTTACCGACTACGAGCAGTACTTC.

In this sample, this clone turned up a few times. The CDR3 protein is CASSLPGGTQYF. The CDR3 DNA follows: TGTGCCAGCAGCTTGCCCGGGGGGACCCAGTACTTC. V gene TRBV7-2 combines with J gene TRBJ2-5; TRBD2 might be the D (6 bases). Germline CDR1 and CDR2: SGHTA and FQGNSA. The V and J ends lost 3 bases and 7 bases respectively, with 9 bases between them. The CDR3 consists of 12 residues.

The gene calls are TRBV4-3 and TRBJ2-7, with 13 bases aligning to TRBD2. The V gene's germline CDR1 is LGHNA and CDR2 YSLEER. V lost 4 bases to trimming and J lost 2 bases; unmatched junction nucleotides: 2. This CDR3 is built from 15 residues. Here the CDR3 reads CASSLTSGRAYEQYF. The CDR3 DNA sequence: TGCGCCAGCAGCCTCACTAGCGGGAGGGCCTACGAGCAGTACTTC.